This T cell receptor (beta chain) was observed in a study of CD8+ T cells in alopecia areata. Findings of the study overall: In lesional scalp, particularly from alopecia totalis/universalis, clonality was higher than in normal scalp. Scalp clonality, along with expanded CD8+ clones among the top 100, was significantly decreased by tofacitinib.

CDR3 size: 18 residues. Germline values: CDR1 SGHTA, CDR2 FQGTGA. The germline V and J ends were trimmed by 5 bases and 0 bases, with 17 bases remaining between them. cDNA serving as the sequencing template came from extracted, reverse transcribed RNA. Method: immunoSEQ multiplex PCR; TCRdb's copy keeps in-frame clones and lacks some. Among around 180,000 clones listed, approximately 67% were seen once. This sample's treatment: oral pan-JAK inhibitor, 5-10 mg twice daily. About this clone itself: The antigen remains unidentified.

The source was CD4+ T cells sorted from blood, collected between weeks 47 and 50, from a patient treated with tofacitinib. The TCR sequence derives from a human donor with alopecia areata. The rearrangement links TRBV7-3 to TRBJ2-6; D is perhaps TRBD1 (6 bases). CDR3 coding DNA: TGTGCCAGCAGCCCCGGCCAGGGGTTTTCCTCTGGGGCCAACGTCCTGACTTTC. Protein product: CASSPGQGFSSGANVLTF.